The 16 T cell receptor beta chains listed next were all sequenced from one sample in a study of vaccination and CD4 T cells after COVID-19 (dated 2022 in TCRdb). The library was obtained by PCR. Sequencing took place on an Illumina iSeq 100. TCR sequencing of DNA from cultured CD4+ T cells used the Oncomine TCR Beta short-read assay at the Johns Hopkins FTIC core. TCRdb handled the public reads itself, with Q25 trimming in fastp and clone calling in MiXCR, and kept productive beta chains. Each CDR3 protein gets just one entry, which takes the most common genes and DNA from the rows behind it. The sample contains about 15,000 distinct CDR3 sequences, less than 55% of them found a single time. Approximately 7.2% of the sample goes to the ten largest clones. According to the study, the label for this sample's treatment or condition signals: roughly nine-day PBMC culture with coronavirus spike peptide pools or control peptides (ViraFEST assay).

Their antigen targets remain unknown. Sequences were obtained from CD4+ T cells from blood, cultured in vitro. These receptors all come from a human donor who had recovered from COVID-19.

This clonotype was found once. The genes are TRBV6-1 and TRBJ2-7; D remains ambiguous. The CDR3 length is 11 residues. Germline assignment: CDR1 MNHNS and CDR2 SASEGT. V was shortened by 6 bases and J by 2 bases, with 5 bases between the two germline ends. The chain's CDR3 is CASRSAYEQYF. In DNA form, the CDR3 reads TGTGCCAGCAGATCTGCCTACGAGCAGTACTTC.

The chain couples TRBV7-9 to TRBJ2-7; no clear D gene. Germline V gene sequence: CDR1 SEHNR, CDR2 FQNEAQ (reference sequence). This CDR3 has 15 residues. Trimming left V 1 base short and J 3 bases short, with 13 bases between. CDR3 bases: TGTGCCAGCAGCTTAGGACATTCGGGCGTCTACGAGCAGTACTTC. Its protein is CASSLGHSGVYEQYF.

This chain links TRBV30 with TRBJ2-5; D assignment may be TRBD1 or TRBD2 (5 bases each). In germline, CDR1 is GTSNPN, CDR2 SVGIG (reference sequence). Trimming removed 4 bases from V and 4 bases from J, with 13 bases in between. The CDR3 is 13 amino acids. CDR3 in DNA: TGTGCCTGGAATTCTGGGGGTCGAGAGACCCAGTACTTC. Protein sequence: CAWNSGGRETQYF.

CDR3 DNA sequence: TGCGCCAGCAGCTCAGGAGGGGATAGCAATCAGCCCCAGCATTTT. This sequence encodes CASSSGGDSNQPQHF. The rearrangement joins TRBV5-1 to TRBJ1-5, with D possibly being TRBD1 (5 bases). This CDR3 spans 15 amino acids. Trimming removed 3 bases at V and 0 bases at J, with 10 bases between. Per germline, CDR1 SGHRS and CDR2 YFSETQ.

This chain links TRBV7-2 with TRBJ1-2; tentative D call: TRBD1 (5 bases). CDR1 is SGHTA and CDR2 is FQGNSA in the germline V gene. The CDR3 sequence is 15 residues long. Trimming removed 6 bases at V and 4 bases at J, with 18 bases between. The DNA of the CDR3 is TGTGCCAGCAGTTATGGGGTGGGGGTGGGCTATGGCTACACCTTC. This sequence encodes CASSYGVGVGYGYTF.

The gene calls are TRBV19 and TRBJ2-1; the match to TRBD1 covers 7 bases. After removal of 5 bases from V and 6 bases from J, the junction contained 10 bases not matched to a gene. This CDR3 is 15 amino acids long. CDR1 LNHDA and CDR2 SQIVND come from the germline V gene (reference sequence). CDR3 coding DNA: TGTGCCAGTAGTGGGGTGGAACAGGGGTCCAATGAGCAGTTCTTC. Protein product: CASSGVEQGSNEQFF.

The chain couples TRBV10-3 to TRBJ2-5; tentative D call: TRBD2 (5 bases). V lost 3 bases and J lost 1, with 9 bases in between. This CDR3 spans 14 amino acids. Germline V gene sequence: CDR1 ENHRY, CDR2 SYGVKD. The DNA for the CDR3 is TGTGCCATCAGTGACCCGGGGTTCCAAGAGACCCAGTACTTC. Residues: CAISDPGFQETQYF.

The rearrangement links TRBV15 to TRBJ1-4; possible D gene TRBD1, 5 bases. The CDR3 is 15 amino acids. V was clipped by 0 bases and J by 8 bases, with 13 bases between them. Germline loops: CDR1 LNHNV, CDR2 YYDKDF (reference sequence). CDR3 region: CATSREAGQGEKLFF. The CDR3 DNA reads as TGTGCCACCAGCAGAGAGGCAGGGCAGGGCGAAAAACTGTTTTTT. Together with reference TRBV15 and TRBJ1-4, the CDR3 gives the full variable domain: DAMVIQNPRYQVTQFGKPVTLSCSQTLNHNVMYWYQQKSSQAPKLLFHYYDKDFNNEADTPDNFQSRRPNTSFCFLDIRSPGLGDTAMYLCATSREAGQGEKLFFGSGTQLSVL.

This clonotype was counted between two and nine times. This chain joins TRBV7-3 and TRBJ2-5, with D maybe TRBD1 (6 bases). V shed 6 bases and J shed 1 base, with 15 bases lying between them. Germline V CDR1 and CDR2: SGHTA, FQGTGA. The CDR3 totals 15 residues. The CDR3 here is CASSASGQLQETQYF. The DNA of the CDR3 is TGTGCCAGCAGTGCCTCGGGACAACTCCAAGAGACCCAGTACTTC.

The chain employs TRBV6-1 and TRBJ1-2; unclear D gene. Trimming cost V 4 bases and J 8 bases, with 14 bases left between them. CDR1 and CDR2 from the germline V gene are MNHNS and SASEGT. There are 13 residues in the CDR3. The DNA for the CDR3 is TGTGCCAGCAGTGTTAAAAGCGGTGGGGGCTACACCTTC. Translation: CASSVKSGGGYTF.

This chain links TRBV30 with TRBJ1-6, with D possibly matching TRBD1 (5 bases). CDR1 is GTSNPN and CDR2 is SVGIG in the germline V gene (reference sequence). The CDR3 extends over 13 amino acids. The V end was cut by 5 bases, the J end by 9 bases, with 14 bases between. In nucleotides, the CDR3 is TGTGCCTGGTCCGGGACCCAGAGTTCACCCCTCCACTTT. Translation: CAWSGTQSSPLHF.

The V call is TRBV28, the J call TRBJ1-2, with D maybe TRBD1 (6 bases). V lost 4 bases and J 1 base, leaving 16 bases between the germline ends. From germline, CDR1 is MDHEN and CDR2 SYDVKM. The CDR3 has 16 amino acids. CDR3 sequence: CASSSTWGANNYGYTF. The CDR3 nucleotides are TGTGCCAGCAGTTCGACTTGGGGGGCGAATAACTATGGCTACACCTTC.

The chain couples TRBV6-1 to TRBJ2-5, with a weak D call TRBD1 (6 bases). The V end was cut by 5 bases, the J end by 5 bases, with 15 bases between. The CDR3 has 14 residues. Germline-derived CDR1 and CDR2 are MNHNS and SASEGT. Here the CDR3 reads CASSRGQLSETQYF. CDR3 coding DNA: TGTGCCAGCAGTCGAGGACAGCTTAGCGAGACCCAGTACTTC.

The CDR3 DNA sequence: TGTGCCAGCAGGCCAGGGGGCGCAGGGGGCTACGAGCAGTACTTC. It specifies CASRPGGAGGYEQYF. The chain employs TRBV28 and TRBJ2-7, with 8 bases matching TRBD1. The CDR3 is made up of 15 amino acids. From germline, CDR1 is MDHEN and CDR2 SYDVKM. Trimming cost V 6 bases and J 3 bases; bases outside gene matches: 10.

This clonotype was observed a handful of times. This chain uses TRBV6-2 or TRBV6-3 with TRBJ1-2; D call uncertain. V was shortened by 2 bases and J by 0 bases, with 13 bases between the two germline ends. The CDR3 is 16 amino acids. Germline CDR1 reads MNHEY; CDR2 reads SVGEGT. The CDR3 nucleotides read TGTGCCAGCAGTTACGCTACATGGACGGCTAACTATGGCTACACCTTC. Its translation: CASSYATWTANYGYTF.

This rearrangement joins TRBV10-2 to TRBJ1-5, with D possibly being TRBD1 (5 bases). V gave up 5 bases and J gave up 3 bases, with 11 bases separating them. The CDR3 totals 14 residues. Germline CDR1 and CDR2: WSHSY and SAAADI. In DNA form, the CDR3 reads TGCGCCAGCAGTTTAGACAGCTACAATCAGCCCCAGCATTTT. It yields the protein CASSLDSYNQPQHF.